These T cell receptor beta chains were read from a single sample in a study of T cells in localized non-small cell lung cancer. TCRdb's copy holds only in-frame clones and misses some; the assay was immunoSEQ multiplex PCR. The data contain 25,000 to 30,000 clones, about 87% of them singletons. Sequencing used peripheral blood, obtained before any cancer treatment. These receptors were taken from a woman aged 18 to 55 with stage I lung adenocarcinoma. Both conserved end residues are part of each CDR3. The D gene is left open where the match is weak. Clone size, where shown, is once, few, many, or a class for clones that have expanded.

D gene,clone size,J gene,V gene,CDR3 DNA,CDR3 protein
TRBD1,NA,TRBJ1-5,TRBV9,TGTGCCAGCAGCGTCGGACAGGGTGGCAATCAGCCCCAGCATTTT,CASSVGQGGNQPQHF
NA,NA,TRBJ2-7,TRBV7-9,TGTGCCAGCACCCTCCAGGGGGAGCAGTACTTC,CASTLQGEQYF
NA,once,TRBJ2-3,TRBV4-1,TGCGCCAGCAGCCAACCGACTCGCCTCTACGATACGCAGTATTTT,CASSQPTRLYDTQYF
NA,NA,TRBJ1-5,TRBV10-2,TGCGCCAGCAAGGCGGGGACCCTACATAGCAATCAGCCCCAGCATTTT,CASKAGTLHSNQPQHF
NA,NA,TRBJ1-2,TRBV28,TGTGCCAGCAGTTTAAGGACCGAAAACTATGGCTACACCTTC,CASSLRTENYGYTF
NA,NA,TRBJ2-5,TRBV7-2,TGTGCCAGCAGCTTCGCCGGGTACCAAGAGACCCAGTACTTC,CASSFAGYQETQYF
NA,NA,TRBJ2-7,TRBV4-3,TGCGCCAGCAGCCAAACTTATTGGAGCGAGCAGTACTTC,CASSQTYWSEQYF
TRBD1,NA,TRBJ1-5,TRBV29-1,TGCAGCGTTGGGACAGGGAAGGATCAGCCCCAGCATTTT,CSVGTGKDQPQHF
TRBD2,NA,TRBJ2-2,TRBV28,TGTGCCAGCAGATCGGGACTAGCGGGAGCCGCCGGGGAGCTGTTTTTT,CASRSGLAGAAGELFF
NA,few,TRBJ1-1,TRBV30,TGTGCCTGGAGCCCACCGAACACTGAAGCTTTCTTT,CAWSPPNTEAFF
TRBD2,NA,TRBJ2-7,TRBV4-1,TGCGCCAGCAGCCAAGAAATAGTAGCGGGAGCCTACGAGCAGTACTTC,CASSQEIVAGAYEQYF
NA,NA,TRBJ1-1,TRBV25-1,TGTGCCAGCAGTCTCGGGATGGGTTTTCGCACTGAAGCTTTCTTT,CASSLGMGFRTEAFF
NA,NA,TRBJ1-5,TRBV23-1,TGCGCCAGCAGTCCCCCTCCCCAGCCCCAGCATTTT,CASSPPPQPQHF
NA,NA,TRBJ2-1,TRBV18,TGTGCCAGCTCCACCGGGGGTGAGCAGTTCTTC,CASSTGGEQFF
TRBD2,NA,TRBJ2-7,TRBV19,TGTGCCAGTAGTAGCATAACCGGGACTACATCCTACGAGCAGTACTTC,CASSSITGTTSYEQYF
TRBD1,NA,TRBJ1-3,TRBV19,TGTGCCAGTAGTATCCGGGGGACAGGGGGATCTGGAAACACCATATATTTT,CASSIRGTGGSGNTIYF
NA,NA,TRBJ2-7,TRBV11-2,TGTGCCAGCAGCCCTAGCGTATCCTACGAGCAGTACTTC,CASSPSVSYEQYF
TRBD1,NA,TRBJ2-3,TRBV7-3,TGTGCCAGCAGCCGGACAGGGGGACGCACAGATACGCAGTATTTT,CASSRTGGRTDTQYF
NA,once,TRBJ1-6,TRBV7-9,TGTGCCAGCAGCCGGTCTGGCGTGAGCAATTCACCCCTCCACTTT,CASSRSGVSNSPLHF
TRBD2,once,TRBJ2-7,TRBV15,TGTGCCACCAGCTCCTGGGGACTAGTTCCCGAGCAGTACTTC,CATSSWGLVPEQYF
TRBD1,NA,TRBJ2-7,TRBV5-1,TGCGCCAGCAGCTTGCAACAGGGGGTCAACGAGCAGTACTTC,CASSLQQGVNEQYF
NA,NA,TRBJ2-6,TRBV30,TGTGCCTGGAGTATGTCTGGGGCCAACGTCCTGACTTTC,CAWSMSGANVLTF
TRBD2,NA,TRBJ2-5,TRBV7-9,TGTGCCAGCAGCTTTGCCTCTAGCGGTAAGGATAGAGAGACCCAGTACTTC,CASSFASSGKDRETQYF
NA,NA,TRBJ2-1,TRBV9,TGTGCCAGCAGCGTAGAGGGGTCTACCTACAATGAGCAGTTCTTC,CASSVEGSTYNEQFF
NA,NA,TRBJ1-2,TRBV11-2,TGTGCCAGCAGCTTAAATCAGGGCGGCTATGGCTACACCTTC,CASSLNQGGYGYTF
TRBD1,NA,TRBJ1-2,TRBV5-1,TGCGCCAGCAGCTGGCCGGGACAGGGGGAAGGCTACACCTTC,CASSWPGQGEGYTF
TRBD1,NA,TRBJ2-1,TRBV7-9,TGTGCCAGCAGCTTATTAATGGGGACAGATTACAATGAGCAGTTCTTC,CASSLLMGTDYNEQFF
NA,NA,TRBJ1-5,TRBV2,TGTGCCAGCAGCCTATCGAGGGGGGCAAATCAGCCCCAGCATTTT,CASSLSRGANQPQHF
TRBD1,NA,TRBJ1-2,TRBV19,TGTGCCAGTAGTACGCAGGGGGCGACGGGTGGCTTTGGCTACACCTTC,CASSTQGATGGFGYTF
NA,once,TRBJ2-2,TRBV11-2,TGTGCCAGCACGAACACCGGGGAGCTGTTTTTT,CASTNTGELFF
NA,few,TRBJ1-1,TRBV7-9,TGTGCCAGTTCAGTGGCGAACACTGAAGCTTTCTTT,CASSVANTEAFF
NA,few,TRBJ1-1,TRBV30,TGTGCCTCCGAAGGGGGGCATTGGACTGAAGCTTTCTTT,CASEGGHWTEAFF
NA,NA,TRBJ2-7,TRBV11-2,TGTGCCAGCAGCTCTAGTTCTGCGGGCTTCTCCTACGAGCAGTACTTC,CASSSSSAGFSYEQYF
NA,NA,TRBJ1-1,TRBV4-1,TGCGCCAGCAGCCAAGGAGTGGGGAACACTGAAGCTTTCTTT,CASSQGVGNTEAFF
NA,NA,TRBJ2-1,TRBV27,TGTGCCAGCAGTTTGTACGGGACATCGTATGAGCAGTTCTTC,CASSLYGTSYEQFF
TRBD2,NA,TRBJ2-6,TRBV9,TGTGCCAGCAGCCTTCGCGGGACTAGCGGGAGTGGTTCTGGGGCCAACGTCCTGACTTTC,CASSLRGTSGSGSGANVLTF
NA,NA,TRBJ1-5,TRBV7-2,TGTGCCAGCAGCCTAGGGGCTGTCAGCAATCAGCCCCAGCATTTT,CASSLGAVSNQPQHF
NA,NA,TRBJ2-7,TRBV28,TGTGCCAGCAGAGGGTACGAGCAGTACTTC,CASRGYEQYF
NA,NA,TRBJ1-5,TRBV18,TGTGCCAGCTCACCTGGGGGGCAATCTAATAGCAATCAGCCCCAGCATTTT,CASSPGGQSNSNQPQHF
TRBD1,once,TRBJ2-6,TRBV29-1,TGCAGCGCCGGGACAGGTTTCTCTGGGGCCAACGTCCTGACTTTC,CSAGTGFSGANVLTF
TRBD1,NA,TRBJ1-4,TRBV6-5,TGTGCCAGCAGACTGTCAGGGGGAAGGGATGAAAAACTGTTTTTT,CASRLSGGRDEKLFF
NA,NA,TRBJ2-2,TRBV21-1,TGTGCCAGCGGGTTGGTAGCGGGAAGCACCGGGGAGCTGTTTTTT,CASGLVAGSTGELFF
TRBD1,NA,TRBJ2-7,TRBV5-1,TGCGCCAGCAGCTTGGCCAGGGGGAGCAGCTACGAGCAGTACTTC,CASSLARGSSYEQYF